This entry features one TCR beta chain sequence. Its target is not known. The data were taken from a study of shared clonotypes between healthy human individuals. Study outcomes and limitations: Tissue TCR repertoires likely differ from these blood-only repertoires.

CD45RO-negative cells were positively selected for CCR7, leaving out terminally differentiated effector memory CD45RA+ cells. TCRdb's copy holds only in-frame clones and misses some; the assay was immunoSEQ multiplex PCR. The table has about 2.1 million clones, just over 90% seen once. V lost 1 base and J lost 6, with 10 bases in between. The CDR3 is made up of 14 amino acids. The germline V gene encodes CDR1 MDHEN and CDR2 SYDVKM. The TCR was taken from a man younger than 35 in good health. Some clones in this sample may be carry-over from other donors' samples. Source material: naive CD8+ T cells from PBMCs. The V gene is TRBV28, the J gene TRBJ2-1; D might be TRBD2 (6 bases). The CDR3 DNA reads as TGTGCCAGCAGTTTATTAGACGGGGGCAATGAGCAGTTCTTC. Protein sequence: CASSLLDGGNEQFF.